Sequencing of this TCR beta chain was carried out in a study of blood T cell repertoires in COVID-19 (dated by TCRdb to 2019 to 2021). Study-level background: The collaborator samples originated in the United States, Italy and Spain and spanned the acute and convalescent phases of COVID-19. A freely available public database, intended as a resource for researchers studying the immune response to SARS-CoV-2, is where the repertoires were released. The samples were drawn from the first 160 participants of the ongoing ImmuneRACE study and from 1,254 subjects provided by 6 global collaborators. A de-identified subject ID, COVID-19 status, age in years and sex were almost always included in the sample metadata. The prospective study material was composed of cDNA or gDNA derived from T cells, B-cell-depleted T cells, or PBMCs. Deeply sampled blood TCRbeta repertoires from subjects exposed to, actively infected with, or recovered from COVID-19 were included in the dataset. Where available, HLA class I and class II types were obtained from metadata supplied by the sample provider rather than from assay-based typing.

TCRbeta CDR3 regions were amplified from genomic DNA by means of the immunoSEQ Assay, a bias-controlled multiplex PCR. Turning to the authors' computational methods: Within the assay, amplification of reference gene primers was used to estimate how many nucleated cells each sample contained. To quantify the absolute abundance of each unique TCRbeta CDR3 rearrangement, sequence reads were collapsed and filtered. For each sample, productive Simpson clonality was calculated by taking the square root of Simpson's diversity index across productive rearrangements. TCRdb stores this immuneACCESS table with in-frame sequences only. Part of the clones is absent; in the studies checked, under half of the shortfall reflects unresolved V genes, and no reason is known for the rest. The V and J calls and the clone size are those of that table, but D and trimming were determined from the DNA. The sample profile shows 40,000 to 55,000 clones; roughly 80% of them were found once. Approximately 2.4% of the sample goes to the ten largest clones.

As encoded in the germline V gene, CDR1 is SGHRS while CDR2 is YFSETQ. The V end gives up 3 bases and the J end 6 bases, leaving 8 bases in the junction not matched to a gene. The cysteine opens and the phenylalanine closes a CDR3 of 15 amino acids. The kept DNA is CDR3 alone, 45 bases in frame from the first base. Overall results and qualifications from the work: The amount of clinical and demographic metadata varied by source and participant and was provided uncurated.

A single count supports this clone. The specificity of this receptor is unknown. No qualities accompany the bases; no much larger clone lies one base away. Collaborating institutions collected whole blood in K2EDTA tubes following their own protocols. For TCRbeta analysis, collaborators shipped samples as frozen whole blood, isolated PBMCs, or DNA extracted from either of those sample types. The receptor chain draws on TRBV5-1 and TRBJ1-4; 7 central bases correspond to TRBD1. The source is a man aged 50 or older with acute or convalescent COVID-19. Sequencing input: peripheral blood. In nucleotide form, the sequence is TGCGCCAGCAGCTCTTACAGGGGTAAGGATGAAAAACTGTTTTTT. It translates as CASSSYRGKDEKLFF.